This is a list of T cell receptor beta chains from one sample in a study of cytomegalovirus exposure and HLA in healthy donors. Assay used: immunoSEQ multiplex PCR; TCRdb lists only in-frame clones, some missing. The sample has roughly 99,000 clones, roughly 70% seen once. The sequenced sample was PBMCs. All receptors come from a male donor in good health and CMV-seronegative. The CDR3 runs from the conserved cysteine through the conserved F or W. D genes are given only for firm matches. Clone size, where shown, is once, few, many, or a class for clones that have expanded.

size: NA; D: NA; J: TRBJ2-1; V: TRBV27; DNA: TGTGCCAGCAGCCTGAGCTCCTACAATGAGCAGTTCTTC; CDR3: CASSLSSYNEQFF
size: NA; D: TRBD1; J: TRBJ2-7; V: TRBV6-1; DNA: TGTGCCACTAGACAGGGGGCTGTGGGATTTTACGAGCAGTACTTC; CDR3: CATRQGAVGFYEQYF
size: NA; D: NA; J: TRBJ2-7; V: TRBV7-9; DNA: TGTGCCAGCAGCTCACCGTTGGGCTCGAGCTCCTACGAGCAGTACTTC; CDR3: CASSSPLGSSSYEQYF
size: NA; D: NA; J: TRBJ2-3; V: TRBV9; DNA: TGTGCCAGCAGCCATTCCCCGGAGGTGCTTTCTATGGATACGCAGTATTTT; CDR3: CASSHSPEVLSMDTQYF
size: NA; D: TRBD1; J: TRBJ1-1; V: TRBV29-1; DNA: TGCAGCGTGGGACAGGGGGTATTGAACACTGAAGCTTTCTTT; CDR3: CSVGQGVLNTEAFF
size: NA; D: TRBD2; J: TRBJ2-6; V: TRBV7-3; DNA: TGTGCCAGCAGCTTCGGTAGTAGCGGGAGATCTGGGGCCAACGTCCTGACTTTC; CDR3: CASSFGSSGRSGANVLTF
size: once; D: TRBD1; J: TRBJ1-2; V: TRBV7-2; DNA: TGTGCCAGCAGTTCTGGACAGGGGGCCGGCTATGGCTACACCTTC; CDR3: CASSSGQGAGYGYTF
size: NA; D: TRBD2; J: TRBJ2-1; V: TRBV5-4; DNA: TGTGCCAGCAGCTTGGGGACTAGCGGGACCAATGAGCAGTTCTTC; CDR3: CASSLGTSGTNEQFF
size: NA; D: NA; J: TRBJ2-7; V: TRBV19; DNA: TGTGCCAGTAGTTTCGGAGGGTCCTACGAGCAGTACTTC; CDR3: CASSFGGSYEQYF
size: few; D: TRBD2; J: TRBJ2-7; V: TRBV6-1; DNA: TGTGCCACCAATCTAGCGGGATCCTACGAGCAGTACTTC; CDR3: CATNLAGSYEQYF
size: NA; D: TRBD1; J: TRBJ2-2; V: TRBV7-9; DNA: TGTGCCAGCAGCAAACTACAGGGGGGCACCGGGGAGCTGTTTTTT; CDR3: CASSKLQGGTGELFF
size: NA; D: NA; J: TRBJ1-1; V: TRBV2; DNA: TGTGCCAGCAGCCTACAGGTTTGGAACACTGAAGCTTTCTTT; CDR3: CASSLQVWNTEAFF
size: NA; D: NA; J: TRBJ1-2; V: TRBV27; DNA: TGTGCCAGCAGTTTAAGATCGTGGGGGGTCTATGGCTACACCTTC; CDR3: CASSLRSWGVYGYTF
size: NA; D: TRBD2; J: TRBJ2-3; V: TRBV7-3; DNA: TGTGCCAGCAGCCCAGACCTAGCGGCAGATACGCAGTATTTT; CDR3: CASSPDLAADTQYF
size: NA; D: NA; J: TRBJ1-3; V: TRBV5-8; DNA: TGTGCCAGCAGCTTGGTGTTGGCAATGGCTGGAAACACCATATATTTT; CDR3: CASSLVLAMAGNTIYF
size: NA; D: NA; J: TRBJ2-7; V: TRBV15; DNA: TGTGCCACCAGCAGAGATCGCGAGATCTACGAGCAGTACTTC; CDR3: CATSRDREIYEQYF
size: NA; D: TRBD1; J: TRBJ1-1; V: TRBV7-2; DNA: TGTGCCAGCAGCCCCGACAGGGGTTCTTTTCGGAACACTGAAGCTTTCTTT; CDR3: CASSPDRGSFRNTEAFF
size: NA; D: NA; J: TRBJ2-5; V: TRBV7-6; DNA: TGTGCCAGCAGCTTAGGTCCTGGCGAGACCCAGTACTTC; CDR3: CASSLGPGETQYF
size: NA; D: NA; J: TRBJ1-5; V: TRBV28; DNA: TGTGCCAGCAGCACTCACGGGCCCCAGCATTTT; CDR3: CASSTHGPQHF
size: NA; D: NA; J: TRBJ1-2; V: TRBV7-9; DNA: TGTGCCAGCACCGACTTGGGGCAGGGGTTTGGCTACACCTTC; CDR3: CASTDLGQGFGYTF
size: NA; D: TRBD1; J: TRBJ1-3; V: TRBV7-2; DNA: TGTGCCAGCAGGGCCCCGGGACAGGGGGCCATATATTTT; CDR3: CASRAPGQGAIYF
size: NA; D: NA; J: TRBJ1-2; V: TRBV2; DNA: TGTGCCAGCAGCCAGGCACTTACAAACTATGGCTACACCTTC; CDR3: CASSQALTNYGYTF
size: NA; D: NA; J: TRBJ2-1; V: TRBV28; DNA: TGTGCCAGCAGTTTATCGGGGTACAATGAGCAGTTCTTC; CDR3: CASSLSGYNEQFF
size: few; D: TRBD1; J: TRBJ2-7; V: TRBV19; DNA: TGTGCCAGTAGTACTCCGGGACAGGTCTCCTACGAGCAGTACTTC; CDR3: CASSTPGQVSYEQYF
size: NA; D: NA; J: TRBJ1-4; V: TRBV9; DNA: TGTGCCAGCAGCCCCGGGGGAGCAACTAATGAAAAACTGTTTTTT; CDR3: CASSPGGATNEKLFF
size: medium-sized; D: NA; J: TRBJ2-1; V: TRBV6-4; DNA: TGTGCCAGCAGTGCGGGCTCCTACAATGAGCAGTTCTTC; CDR3: CASSAGSYNEQFF
size: NA; D: TRBD1; J: TRBJ1-1; V: TRBV9; DNA: TGTGCCAGCAGCTTTACGACAGGGGAGTACGCTGAAGCTTTCTTT; CDR3: CASSFTTGEYAEAFF
size: NA; D: TRBD2; J: TRBJ2-3; V: TRBV28; DNA: TGTGCCAGCACCCGATTAGCGGGAGGGCCATTAGATACGCAGTATTTT; CDR3: CASTRLAGGPLDTQYF
size: NA; D: NA; J: TRBJ1-4; V: TRBV18; DNA: TGTGCCAGCTCACCACTCACCAGGGGTCGGGAAAAACTGTTTTTT; CDR3: CASSPLTRGREKLFF
size: NA; D: TRBD1; J: TRBJ1-2; V: TRBV18; DNA: TGTGCCAGCTCATCGTTGCGACAGGGGGCGTCTTATGGCTACACCTTC; CDR3: CASSSLRQGASYGYTF
size: few; D: TRBD2; J: TRBJ2-5; V: TRBV19; DNA: TGTGCCAGTAGTACCACCGGGACTAGTAGGGAGACCCAGTACTTC; CDR3: CASSTTGTSRETQYF
size: NA; D: NA; J: TRBJ2-2; V: TRBV6-5; DNA: TGTGCCAGCAGTCCGCGGATCTACACCGGGGAGCTGTTTTTT; CDR3: CASSPRIYTGELFF
size: NA; D: NA; J: TRBJ1-5; V: TRBV7-8; DNA: TGTGCCAGCAGCCACATTGCGACAGGAGACCCGGCCAGGCAGCCCCAGCATTTT; CDR3: CASSHIATGDPARQPQHF
size: few; D: NA; J: TRBJ1-1; V: TRBV10-3; DNA: TGTGCCATCAGTGAGTCAGTCTTTGGGCAGAAGAACACTGAAGCTTTCTTT; CDR3: CAISESVFGQKNTEAFF
size: once; D: TRBD1; J: TRBJ2-1; V: TRBV29-1; DNA: TGCAGCGTGGGGGACAGTTACAATGAGCAGTTCTTC; CDR3: CSVGDSYNEQFF
size: NA; D: TRBD1; J: TRBJ2-7; V: TRBV5-4; DNA: TGTGCCAGCAGCTTGAAAACAGGGGCATACGGAAAGCAGTACTTC; CDR3: CASSLKTGAYGKQYF
size: NA; D: TRBD2; J: TRBJ2-1; V: TRBV11-3; DNA: TGTGCCAGCAGCGAAAGCGGGAACCCCTACAATGAGCAGTTCTTC; CDR3: CASSESGNPYNEQFF
size: NA; D: NA; J: TRBJ1-5; V: TRBV10-3; DNA: TGTGCCATCAGTGACGGGACATTCTATCGGCCCCAGCATTTT; CDR3: CAISDGTFYRPQHF
size: NA; D: TRBD1; J: TRBJ1-2; V: TRBV28; DNA: TGTGCCAGCAGTTCTCCAGCCGGACAGGCTTATGGCTACACCTTC; CDR3: CASSSPAGQAYGYTF
size: once; D: NA; J: TRBJ1-2; V: TRBV5-4; DNA: TGTGCCAGCGGCTATAGTGGGGGGGGAGACTATGGCTACACCTTC; CDR3: CASGYSGGGDYGYTF
size: NA; D: TRBD1; J: TRBJ2-7; V: TRBV29-1; DNA: TGCAGCGTCGTAGGACAGGGGCGATACGAGCAGTACTTC; CDR3: CSVVGQGRYEQYF
size: NA; D: NA; J: TRBJ2-3; V: TRBV15; DNA: TGTGCCACCAGCAGAGAGGGGAGGGATACGCAGTATTTT; CDR3: CATSREGRDTQYF
size: few; D: TRBD2; J: TRBJ2-7; V: TRBV28; DNA: TGTGCCAGCAGTTTATTGGCTCTAGCGGGCCCCTCCTACGAGCAGTACTTC; CDR3: CASSLLALAGPSYEQYF
size: NA; D: TRBD2; J: TRBJ2-5; V: TRBV5-4; DNA: TGTGCCAGCAGCTTAGCGGGAGGCCTAAAAGAGACCCAGTACTTC; CDR3: CASSLAGGLKETQYF